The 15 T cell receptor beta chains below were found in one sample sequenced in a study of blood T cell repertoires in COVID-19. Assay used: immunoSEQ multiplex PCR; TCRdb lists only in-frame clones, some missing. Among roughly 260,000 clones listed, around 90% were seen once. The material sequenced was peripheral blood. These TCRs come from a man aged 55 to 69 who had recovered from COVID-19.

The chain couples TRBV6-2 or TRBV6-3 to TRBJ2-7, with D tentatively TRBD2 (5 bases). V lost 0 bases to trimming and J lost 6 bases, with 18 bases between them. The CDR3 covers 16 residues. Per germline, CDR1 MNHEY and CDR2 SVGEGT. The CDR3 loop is CASSYSLGGQRGEQYF. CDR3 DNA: TGTGCCAGCAGTTACTCCCTCGGCGGGCAACGGGGCGAGCAGTACTTC.

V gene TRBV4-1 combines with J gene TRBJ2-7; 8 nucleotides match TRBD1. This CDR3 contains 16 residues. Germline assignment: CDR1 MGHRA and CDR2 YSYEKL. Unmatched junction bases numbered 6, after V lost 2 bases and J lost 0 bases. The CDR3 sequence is CASSQFTGGSSYEQYF. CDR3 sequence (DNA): TGCGCCAGCAGCCAATTTACAGGGGGTAGCTCCTACGAGCAGTACTTC.

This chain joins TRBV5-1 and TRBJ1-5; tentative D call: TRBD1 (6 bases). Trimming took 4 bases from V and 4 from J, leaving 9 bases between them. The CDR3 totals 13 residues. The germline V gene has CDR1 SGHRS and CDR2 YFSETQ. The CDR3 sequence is CASSPDRNQPQHF. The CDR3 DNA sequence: TGCGCCAGCAGCCCGGACAGAAATCAGCCCCAGCATTTT.

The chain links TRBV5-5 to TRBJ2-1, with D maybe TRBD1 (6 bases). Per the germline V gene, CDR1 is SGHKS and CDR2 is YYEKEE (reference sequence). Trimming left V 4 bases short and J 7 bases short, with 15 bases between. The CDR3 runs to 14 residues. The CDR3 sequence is CASSGNRAGNEQFF. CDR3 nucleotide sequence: TGTGCCAGCAGCGGGAACAGGGCAGGAAATGAGCAGTTCTTC.

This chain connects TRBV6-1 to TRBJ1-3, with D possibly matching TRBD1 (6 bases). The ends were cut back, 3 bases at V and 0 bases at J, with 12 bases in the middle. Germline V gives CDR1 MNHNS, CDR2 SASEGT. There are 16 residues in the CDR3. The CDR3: CASSESGTHSGNTIYF. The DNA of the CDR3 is TGTGCCAGCAGTGAGTCCGGGACACACTCTGGAAACACCATATATTTT.

DNA for the CDR3: TGTGCCAGCAGCTCGCCGGGACAGAATTTTCCGAACACTGAAGCTTTCTTT. As protein: CASSSPGQNFPNTEAFF. This sequence joins TRBV5-4 and TRBJ1-1, with 7 nucleotides matching TRBD1. Losses at the gene ends were 3 bases for V and 1 base for J; bases not matched to a gene: 12. The germline V gene has CDR1 SGHNT and CDR2 YYREEE (reference sequence). The CDR3 is 17 amino acids.

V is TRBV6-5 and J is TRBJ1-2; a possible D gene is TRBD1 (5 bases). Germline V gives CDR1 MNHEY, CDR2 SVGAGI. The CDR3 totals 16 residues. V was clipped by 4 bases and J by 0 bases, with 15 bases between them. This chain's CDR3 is CASSWQGSPTNYGYTF. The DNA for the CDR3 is TGTGCCAGCAGTTGGCAGGGTAGTCCCACTAACTATGGCTACACCTTC.

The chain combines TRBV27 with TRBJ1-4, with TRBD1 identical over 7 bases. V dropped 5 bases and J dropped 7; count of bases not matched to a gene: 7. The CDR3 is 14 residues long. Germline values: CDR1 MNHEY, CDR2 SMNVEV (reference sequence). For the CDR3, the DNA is TGTGCCAGCAGTCAAGGACAGGCGGGTGAAAAACTGTTTTTT. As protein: CASSQGQAGEKLFF.

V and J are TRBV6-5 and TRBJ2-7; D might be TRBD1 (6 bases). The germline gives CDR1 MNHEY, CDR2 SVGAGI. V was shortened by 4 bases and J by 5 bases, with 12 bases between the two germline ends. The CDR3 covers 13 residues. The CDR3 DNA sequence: TGTGCCAGCAGTTCACTGGACAGTCACGAGCAGTACTTC. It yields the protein CASSSLDSHEQYF.

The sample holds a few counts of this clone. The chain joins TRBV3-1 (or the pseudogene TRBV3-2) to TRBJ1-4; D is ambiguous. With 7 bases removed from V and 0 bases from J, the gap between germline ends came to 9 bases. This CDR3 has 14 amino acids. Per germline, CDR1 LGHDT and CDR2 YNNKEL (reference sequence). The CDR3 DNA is TGTGCCAGCACCACCCGGGCAACTAATGAAAAACTGTTTTTT. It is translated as CASTTRATNEKLFF.

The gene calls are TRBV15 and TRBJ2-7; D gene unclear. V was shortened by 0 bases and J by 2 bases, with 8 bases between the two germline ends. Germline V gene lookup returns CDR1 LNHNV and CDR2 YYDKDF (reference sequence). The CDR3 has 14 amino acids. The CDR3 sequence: CATSRDRPTYEQYF. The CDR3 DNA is TGTGCCACCAGCAGAGACAGGCCAACCTACGAGCAGTACTTC.

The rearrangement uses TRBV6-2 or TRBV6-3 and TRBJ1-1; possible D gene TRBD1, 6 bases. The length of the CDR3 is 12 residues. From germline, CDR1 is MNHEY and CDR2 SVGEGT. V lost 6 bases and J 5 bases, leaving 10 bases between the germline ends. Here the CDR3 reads CASSEGETEAFF. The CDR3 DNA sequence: TGTGCCAGCAGCGAGGGGGAAACTGAAGCTTTCTTT.

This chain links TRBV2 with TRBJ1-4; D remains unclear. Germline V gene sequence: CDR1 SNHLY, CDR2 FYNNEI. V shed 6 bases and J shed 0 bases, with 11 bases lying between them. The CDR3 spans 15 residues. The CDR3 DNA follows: TGTGCCAGCAGAGAAAGAGGTGCAACTAATGAAAAACTGTTTTTT. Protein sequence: CASRERGATNEKLFF.

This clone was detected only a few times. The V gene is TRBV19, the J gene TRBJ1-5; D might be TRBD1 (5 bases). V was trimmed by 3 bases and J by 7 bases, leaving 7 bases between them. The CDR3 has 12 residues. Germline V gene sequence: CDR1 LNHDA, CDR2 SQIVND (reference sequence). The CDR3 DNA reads TGTGCCAGTAGTATGCGGGACCAGCCCCAGCATTTT. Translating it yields CASSMRDQPQHF.

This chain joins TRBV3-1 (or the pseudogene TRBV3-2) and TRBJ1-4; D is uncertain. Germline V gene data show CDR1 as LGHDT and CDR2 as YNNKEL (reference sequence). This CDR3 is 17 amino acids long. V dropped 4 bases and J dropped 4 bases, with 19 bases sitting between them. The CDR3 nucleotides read TGTGCCAGCAGCCCCCCTCCCCGGCAGGTAAGTAATGAAAAACTGTTTTTT. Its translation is CASSPPPRQVSNEKLFF.